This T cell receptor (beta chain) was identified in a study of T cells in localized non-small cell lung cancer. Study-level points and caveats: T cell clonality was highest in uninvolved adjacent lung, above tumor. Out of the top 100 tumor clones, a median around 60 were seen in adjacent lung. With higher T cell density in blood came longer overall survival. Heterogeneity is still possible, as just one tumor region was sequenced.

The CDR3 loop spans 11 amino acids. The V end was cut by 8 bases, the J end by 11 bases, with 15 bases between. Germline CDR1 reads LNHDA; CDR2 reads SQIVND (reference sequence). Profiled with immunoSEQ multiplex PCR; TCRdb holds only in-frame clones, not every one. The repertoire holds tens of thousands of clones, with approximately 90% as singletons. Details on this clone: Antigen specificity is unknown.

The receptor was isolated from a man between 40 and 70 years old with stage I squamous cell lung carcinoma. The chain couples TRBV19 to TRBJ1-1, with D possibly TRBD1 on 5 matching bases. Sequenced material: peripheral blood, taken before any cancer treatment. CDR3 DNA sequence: TGTGCCAGTGGGACCGGGCCGAGGGCTTTCTTT. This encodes CASGTGPRAFF.